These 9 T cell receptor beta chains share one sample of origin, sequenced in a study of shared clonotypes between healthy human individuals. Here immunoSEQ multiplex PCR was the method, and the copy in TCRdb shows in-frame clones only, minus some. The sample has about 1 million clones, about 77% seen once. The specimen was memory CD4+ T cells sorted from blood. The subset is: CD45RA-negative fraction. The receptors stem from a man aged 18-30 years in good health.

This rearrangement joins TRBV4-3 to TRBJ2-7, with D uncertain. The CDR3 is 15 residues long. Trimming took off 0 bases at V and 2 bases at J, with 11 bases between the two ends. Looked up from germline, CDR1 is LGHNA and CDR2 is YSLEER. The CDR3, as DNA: TGCGCCAGCAGCCAAGATATAGGCTTCCCCTACGAGCAGTACTTC. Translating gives CASSQDIGFPYEQYF.

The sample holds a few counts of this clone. CDR3 sequence reads: CASSLVHSNQPQHF. The CDR3 DNA reads as TGTGCCAGCAGCTTAGTTCATAGCAATCAGCCCCAGCATTTT. This sequence joins TRBV7-2 and TRBJ1-5; D is uncertain. Germline CDR1 is SGHTA and CDR2 is FQGNSA. V was cut by 1 base and J by 0 bases, with 4 bases left in between. This CDR3 is 14 amino acids long.

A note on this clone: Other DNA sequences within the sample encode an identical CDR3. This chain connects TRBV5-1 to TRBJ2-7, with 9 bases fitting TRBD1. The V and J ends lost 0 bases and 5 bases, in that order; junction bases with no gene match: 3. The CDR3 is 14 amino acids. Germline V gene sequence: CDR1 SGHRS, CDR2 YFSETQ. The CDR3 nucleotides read TGCGCCAGCAGCTTGGAGGGACAGGGAGACGAGCAGTACTTC. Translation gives CASSLEGQGDEQYF.

The CDR3: CASSPEASQGSYEQYF. CDR3 nucleotides: TGCGCCAGCAGCCCCGAGGCAAGCCAGGGTTCGTACGAGCAGTACTTC. The rearrangement uses TRBV5-1 and TRBJ2-7; possibly TRBD1 for D (5 bases). The CDR3 sequence is 16 residues long. V was pared by 4 bases and J by 4 bases, with 21 bases between. CDR1 is SGHRS, CDR2 YFSETQ, per germline.

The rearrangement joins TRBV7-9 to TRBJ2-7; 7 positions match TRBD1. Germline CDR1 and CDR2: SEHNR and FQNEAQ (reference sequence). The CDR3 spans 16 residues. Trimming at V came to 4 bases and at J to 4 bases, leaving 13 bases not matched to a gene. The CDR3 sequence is CASSSSPKGAKYEQYF. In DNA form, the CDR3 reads TGTGCCAGCAGCTCATCGCCTAAGGGGGCGAAATACGAGCAGTACTTC.

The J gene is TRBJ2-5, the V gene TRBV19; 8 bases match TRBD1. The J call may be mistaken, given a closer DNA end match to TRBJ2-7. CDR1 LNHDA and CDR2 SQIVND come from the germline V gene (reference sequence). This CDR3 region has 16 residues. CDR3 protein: CASSTDIGQGSYEQYF. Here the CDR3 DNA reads TGTGCCAGTAGCACAGATATCGGACAGGGCTCCTACGAGCAGTACTTC.

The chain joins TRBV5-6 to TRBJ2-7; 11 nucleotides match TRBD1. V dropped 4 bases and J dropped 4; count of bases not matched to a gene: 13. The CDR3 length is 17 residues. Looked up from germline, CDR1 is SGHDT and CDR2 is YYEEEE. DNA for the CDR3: TGTGCCAGCAGCCTCCTCCTTACGGACAGGGGGCGATACGAGCAGTACTTC. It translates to CASSLLLTDRGRYEQYF.

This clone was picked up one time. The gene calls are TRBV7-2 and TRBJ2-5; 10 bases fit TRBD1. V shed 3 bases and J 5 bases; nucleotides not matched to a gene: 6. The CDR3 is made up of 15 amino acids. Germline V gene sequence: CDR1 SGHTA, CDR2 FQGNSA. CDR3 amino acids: CASSLTGGAKETQYF. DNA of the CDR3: TGTGCCAGCAGCTTGACAGGGGGCGCGAAGGAGACCCAGTACTTC.

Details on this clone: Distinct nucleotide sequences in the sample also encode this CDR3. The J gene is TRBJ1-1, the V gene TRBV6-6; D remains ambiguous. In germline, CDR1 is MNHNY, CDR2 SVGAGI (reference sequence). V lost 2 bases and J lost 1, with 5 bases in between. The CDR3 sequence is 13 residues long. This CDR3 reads CASSYNQNTEAFF. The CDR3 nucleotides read TGTGCCAGCAGTTACAATCAGAACACTGAAGCTTTCTTT.